Reported below is one TCR beta chain. The data stem from a study of blood T cell repertoires in COVID-19. The overall study: Sites across the United States, Italy and Spain contributed samples from acute and convalescent COVID-19. Sample material is recorded as cDNA or gDNA derived from T cells, B-cell-depleted T cells, or PBMCs.

The ends lost 6 bases at V and 4 bases at J; junction bases unmatched: 3. The CDR3 totals 14 residues. Germline values: CDR1 SNHLY, CDR2 FYNNEI. Per the original data handling: Nucleated cell number was recorded as an estimate derived from reference gene primer amplification. The assay was immunoSEQ multiplex PCR, and TCRdb's table has in-frame clones only and misses some. That table gives V, J and clone size, and the DNA gave D and trimming. The sample gives under 150,000 clones, roughly 80% of which show up once; just under 9% is in the top ten. The sample comprised peripheral blood. The V gene is TRBV2, the J gene TRBJ1-5, with 10 bases matching TRBD1. The sequence came from a woman aged 80 or over in a cohort sampled during active or convalescent COVID-19. CDR3 protein: CASRWDRGNQPQHF. The DNA of the CDR3 is TGTGCCAGCAGGTGGGACAGGGGTAATCAGCCCCAGCATTTT.